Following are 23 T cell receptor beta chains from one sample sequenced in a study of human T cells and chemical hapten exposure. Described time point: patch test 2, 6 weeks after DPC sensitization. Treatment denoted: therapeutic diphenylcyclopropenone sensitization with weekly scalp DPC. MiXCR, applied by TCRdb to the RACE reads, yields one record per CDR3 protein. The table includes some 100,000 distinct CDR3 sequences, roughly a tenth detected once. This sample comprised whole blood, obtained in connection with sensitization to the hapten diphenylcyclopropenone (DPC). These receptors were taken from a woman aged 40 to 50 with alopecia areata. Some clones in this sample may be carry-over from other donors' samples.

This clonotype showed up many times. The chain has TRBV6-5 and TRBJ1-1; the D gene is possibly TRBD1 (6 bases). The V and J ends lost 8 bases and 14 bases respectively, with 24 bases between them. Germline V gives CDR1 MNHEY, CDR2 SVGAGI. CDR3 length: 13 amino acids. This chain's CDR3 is CASCEGGGLRKFF. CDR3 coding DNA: TGTGCCAGCTGCGAGGGGGGGGGACTGAGAAAATTCTTT.

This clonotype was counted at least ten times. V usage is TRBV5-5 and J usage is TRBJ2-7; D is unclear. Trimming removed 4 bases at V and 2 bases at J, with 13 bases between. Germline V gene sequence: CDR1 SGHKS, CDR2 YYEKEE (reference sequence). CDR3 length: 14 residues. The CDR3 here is CASSLTVNPYEQYF. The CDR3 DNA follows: TGTGCCAGCAGCCTCACAGTGAACCCCTACGAGCAGTACTTC.

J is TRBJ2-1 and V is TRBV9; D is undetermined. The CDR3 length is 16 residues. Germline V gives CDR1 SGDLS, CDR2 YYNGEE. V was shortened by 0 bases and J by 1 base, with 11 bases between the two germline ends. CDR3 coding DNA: TGTGCCAGCAGCGTAGGTTTGTCTTCATCCTACAATGAGCAGTTCTTC. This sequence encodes CASSVGLSSSYNEQFF.

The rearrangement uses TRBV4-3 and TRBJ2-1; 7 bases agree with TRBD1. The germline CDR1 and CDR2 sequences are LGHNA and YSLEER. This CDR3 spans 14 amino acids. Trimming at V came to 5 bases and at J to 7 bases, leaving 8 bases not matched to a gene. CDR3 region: CASSTYRGVNEQFF. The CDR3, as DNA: TGCGCCAGCAGCACTTACAGGGGTGTGAATGAGCAGTTCTTC.

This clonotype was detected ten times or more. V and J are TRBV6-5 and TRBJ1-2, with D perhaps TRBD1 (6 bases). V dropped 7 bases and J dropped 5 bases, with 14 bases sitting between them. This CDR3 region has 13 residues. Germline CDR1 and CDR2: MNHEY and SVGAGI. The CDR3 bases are TGTGCCAGCACCCCGGGACAAAATTATGGCTACACCTTC. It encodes CASTPGQNYGYTF.

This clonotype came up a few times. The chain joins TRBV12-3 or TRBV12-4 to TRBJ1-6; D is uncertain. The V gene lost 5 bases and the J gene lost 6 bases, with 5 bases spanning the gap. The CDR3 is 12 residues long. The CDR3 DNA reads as TGTGCCAGCAGTCCGAGTAATTCACCCCTCCACTTT. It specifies CASSPSNSPLHF.

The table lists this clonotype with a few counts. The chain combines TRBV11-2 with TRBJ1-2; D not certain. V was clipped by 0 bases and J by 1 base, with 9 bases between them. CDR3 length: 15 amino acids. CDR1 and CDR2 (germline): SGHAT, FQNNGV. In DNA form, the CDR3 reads TGTGCCAGCAGCTTAGATCGTGTCCTTAACTATGGCTACACCTTC. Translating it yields CASSLDRVLNYGYTF.

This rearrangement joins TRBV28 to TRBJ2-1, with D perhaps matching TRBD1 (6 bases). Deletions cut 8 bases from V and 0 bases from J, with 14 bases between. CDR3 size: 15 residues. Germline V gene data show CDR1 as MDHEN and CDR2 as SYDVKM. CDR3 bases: TGTGCCAGCTTCGCCGGGACATCCTCCTACAATGAGCAGTTCTTC. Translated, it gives CASFAGTSSYNEQFF.

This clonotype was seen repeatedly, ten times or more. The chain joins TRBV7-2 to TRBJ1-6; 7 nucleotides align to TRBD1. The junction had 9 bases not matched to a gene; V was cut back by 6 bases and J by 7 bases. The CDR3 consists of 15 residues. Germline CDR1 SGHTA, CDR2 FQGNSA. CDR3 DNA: TGTGCCAGCAGGCCAGACAGGGTGCGAAATTCACCCCTCCACTTT. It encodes CASRPDRVRNSPLHF.

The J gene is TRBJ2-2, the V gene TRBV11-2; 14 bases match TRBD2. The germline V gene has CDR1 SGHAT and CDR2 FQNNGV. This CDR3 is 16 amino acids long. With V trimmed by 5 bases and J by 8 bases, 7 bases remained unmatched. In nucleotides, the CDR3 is TGTGCCAGCAGCCCCAGACTAGCGGGGGGGTCTGGGGAGCTGTTTTTT. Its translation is CASSPRLAGGSGELFF.

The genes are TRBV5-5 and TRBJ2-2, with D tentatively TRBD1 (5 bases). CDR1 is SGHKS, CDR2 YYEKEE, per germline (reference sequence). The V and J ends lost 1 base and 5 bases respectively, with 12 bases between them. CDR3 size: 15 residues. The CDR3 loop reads CASSLQLKGTGELFF. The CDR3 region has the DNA TGTGCCAGCAGCTTGCAGTTGAAGGGGACCGGGGAGCTGTTTTTT.

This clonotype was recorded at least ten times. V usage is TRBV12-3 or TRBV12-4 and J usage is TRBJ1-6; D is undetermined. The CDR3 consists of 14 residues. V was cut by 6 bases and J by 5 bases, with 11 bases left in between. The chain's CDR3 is CASSPALNNSPLHF. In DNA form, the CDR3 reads TGTGCCAGCAGCCCGGCCCTAAATAATTCACCCCTCCACTTT.

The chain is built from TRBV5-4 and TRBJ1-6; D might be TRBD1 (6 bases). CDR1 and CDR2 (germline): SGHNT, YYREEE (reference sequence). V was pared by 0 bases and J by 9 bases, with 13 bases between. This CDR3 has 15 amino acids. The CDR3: CASSLDNYRASPLHF. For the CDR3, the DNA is TGTGCCAGCAGCTTGGACAACTACAGGGCTTCACCCCTCCACTTT. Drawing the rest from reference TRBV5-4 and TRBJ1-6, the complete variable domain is ETGVTQSPTHLIKTRGQQVTLRCSSQSGHNTVSWYQQALGQGPQFIFQYYREEENGRGNFPPRFSGLQFPNYSSELNVNALELDDSALYLCASSLDNYRASPLHFGNGTRLTVT.

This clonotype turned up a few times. CDR3 amino acids: CASSQNGYEQYF. For the CDR3, the DNA is TGTGCCAGCAGCCAGAATGGGTACGAGCAGTACTTC. The chain combines TRBV7-2 with TRBJ2-7, with D unresolved. The CDR3 runs 12 residues. The ends were cut back, 5 bases at V and 4 bases at J, with 9 bases in the middle. The germline V gene has CDR1 SGHTA and CDR2 FQGNSA.

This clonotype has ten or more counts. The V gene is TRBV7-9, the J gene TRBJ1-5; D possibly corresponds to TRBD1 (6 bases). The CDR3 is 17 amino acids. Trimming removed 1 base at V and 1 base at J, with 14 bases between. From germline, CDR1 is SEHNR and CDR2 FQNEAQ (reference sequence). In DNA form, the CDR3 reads TGTGCCAGCAGCTTAGGAAGGGCGGGGGCCAGCAATCAGCCCCAGCATTTT. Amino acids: CASSLGRAGASNQPQHF. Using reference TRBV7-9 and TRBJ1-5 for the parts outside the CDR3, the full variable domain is DTGVSQNPRHKITKRGQNVTFRCDPISEHNRLYWYRQTLGQGPEFLTYFQNEAQLEKSRLLSDRFSAERPKGSFSTLEIQRTEQGDSAMYLCASSLGRAGASNQPQHFGDGTRLSIL.

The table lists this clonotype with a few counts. CDR3 DNA sequence: TGCGCCAGCAGTCGAGACCCGACAGGGGGCTTTGGAAACACCATATATTTT. Residues: CASSRDPTGGFGNTIYF. This chain links TRBV4-1 with TRBJ1-3; 10 nucleotides line up with TRBD1. The junction had 11 bases not matched to a gene; V was cut back by 6 bases and J by 3 bases. The CDR3 extends over 17 amino acids. Germline CDR1 and CDR2: MGHRA and YSYEKL.

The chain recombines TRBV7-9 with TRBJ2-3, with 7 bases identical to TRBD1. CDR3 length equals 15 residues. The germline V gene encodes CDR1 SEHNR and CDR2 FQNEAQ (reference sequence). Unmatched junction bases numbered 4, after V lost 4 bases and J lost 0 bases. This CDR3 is CASSYRQGSTDTQYF. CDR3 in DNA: TGTGCCAGCAGCTACCGACAGGGAAGCACAGATACGCAGTATTTT.

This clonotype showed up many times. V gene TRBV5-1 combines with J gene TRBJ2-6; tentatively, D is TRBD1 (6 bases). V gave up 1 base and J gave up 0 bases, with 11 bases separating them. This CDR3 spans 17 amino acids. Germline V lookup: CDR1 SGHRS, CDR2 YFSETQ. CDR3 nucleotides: TGCGCCAGCAGCTTGCTACAGGGAACCTCTGGGGCCAACGTCCTGACTTTC. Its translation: CASSLLQGTSGANVLTF.

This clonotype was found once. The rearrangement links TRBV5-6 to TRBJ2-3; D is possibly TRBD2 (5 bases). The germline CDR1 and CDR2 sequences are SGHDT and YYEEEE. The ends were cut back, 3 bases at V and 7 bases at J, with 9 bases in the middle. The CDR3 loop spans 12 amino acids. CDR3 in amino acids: CASSSSSYTQYF. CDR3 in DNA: TGTGCCAGCAGCTCTAGCTCCTATACGCAGTATTTT.

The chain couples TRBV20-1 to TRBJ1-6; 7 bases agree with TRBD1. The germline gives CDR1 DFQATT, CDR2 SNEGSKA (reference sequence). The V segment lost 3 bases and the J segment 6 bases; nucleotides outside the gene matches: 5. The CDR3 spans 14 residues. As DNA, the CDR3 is TGCAGTGCTAGCCAGGGACAGCCTAATTCACCCCTCCACTTT. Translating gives CSASQGQPNSPLHF.

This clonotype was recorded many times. The CDR3 reads CASSQDNDMSTEAFF. CDR3 nucleotides: TGCGCCAGCAGCCAAGATAACGACATGTCCACTGAAGCTTTCTTT. The chain couples TRBV4-3 to TRBJ1-1; D unresolved. Germline CDR1 is LGHNA and CDR2 is YSLEER. Trimming cost V 0 bases and J 4 bases, with 12 bases left between them. The CDR3 contains 15 residues.

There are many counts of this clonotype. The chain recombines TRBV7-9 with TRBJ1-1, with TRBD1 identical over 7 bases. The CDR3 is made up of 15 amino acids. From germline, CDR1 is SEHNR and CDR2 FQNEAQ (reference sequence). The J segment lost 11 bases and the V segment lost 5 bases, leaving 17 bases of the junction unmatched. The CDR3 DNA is TGTGCCAGCAGCCGAACCGGGACAGCCCCTCTAGCGGCTTTCTTT. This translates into CASSRTGTAPLAAFF.

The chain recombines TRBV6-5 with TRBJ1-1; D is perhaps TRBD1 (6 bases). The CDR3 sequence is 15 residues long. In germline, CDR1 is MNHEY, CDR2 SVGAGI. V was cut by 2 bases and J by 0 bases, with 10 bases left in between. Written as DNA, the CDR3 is TGTGCCAGCAGTTACGTGGGGGCGATGAACACTGAAGCTTTCTTT. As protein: CASSYVGAMNTEAFF.